The 21 T cell receptor beta chains below all came from one sample that was sequenced in a study of T cell clonality in common variable immunodeficiency. Sequencing used immunoSEQ multiplex PCR; TCRdb keeps in-frame clones, though not all of them. The sample holds about 50,000 clones, and no clone turns up only once. The sequenced sample consisted of peripheral blood mononuclear cells. The receptors here all came from a person aged 18-70 years in good health.

This clone was counted at least ten times. The DNA read from the CDR3 is TGTGCCAGTAGTATATCCCTCGGGACTAGCGGCAATGAG. It specifies CASSISLGTSGNE. The whole CDR3 reads CASSISLGTSGNEQFF. The chain recombines TRBV19 with TRBJ2-1; 11 bases map to TRBD2. The read stops 3 residues short of the end of the CDR3; the missing end is completed from the germline J gene. The CDR3 has 16 residues. The germline CDR1 and CDR2 sequences are LNHDA and SQIVND (reference sequence). J gave up 6 bases and V 2 bases, and 6 bases lay outside the gene matches.

This clone was detected many times. The CDR3 end falls 3 residues outside the read, so it is completed with the germline J gene. The chain carries TRBV7-3 and TRBJ1-2; 7 positions match TRBD1. The germline V gene has CDR1 SGHTA and CDR2 FQGTGA. There are 13 residues in the CDR3. CDR3: CASSSDRDGGYTF. The DNA read from the CDR3 is TGTGCCAGCAGCTCTGACAGGGACGGCGGC. Full variable domain (remainder filled in from reference TRBV7-3 and TRBJ1-2): GAGVSQTPSNKVTEKGKYVELRCDPISGHTALYWYRQSLGQGPEFLIYFQGTGAADDSGLPNDRFFAVRPEGSVSTLKIQRTERGDSAVYLCASSSDRDGGYTFGSGTRLTVV.

This clone came up many times. The read terminates 3 residues ahead of where the CDR3 ends, so the germline J gene completes it. The chain couples TRBV6-1 to TRBJ2-5; D perhaps matches TRBD2 (5 bases). Germline V gives CDR1 MNHNS, CDR2 SASEGT. V lost 4 bases and J lost 1, with 16 bases in between. CDR3 length: 16 residues. The CDR3: CASSGWKTRGQETQYF. CDR3 bases read: TGTGCCAGCAGTGGGTGGAAGACTCGGGGCCAAGAGACC.

Note on this clone: Read sequence stops 3 residues before the CDR3 end, and the germline J gene provides the missing end. The chain joins TRBV2 to TRBJ1-6, with D possibly TRBD1 on 5 matching bases. The CDR3 is 13 amino acids. CDR1 SNHLY and CDR2 FYNNEI come from the germline V gene. V was shortened by 6 bases and J by 7 bases, with 10 bases between the two germline ends. CDR3 loop: CASRGQWNSPLHF. CDR3 DNA (partial): TGTGCCAGCAGGGGGCAGTGGAATTCACCC.

In its sample, this clone was seen many times. Coverage ceases 3 residues before the CDR3 finishes, and the germline J gene fills in the end. The V call is TRBV6-2 or TRBV6-3, the J call TRBJ2-1; TRBD1 might be the D (6 bases). In germline, CDR1 is MNHEY, CDR2 SVGEGT. This CDR3 has 15 residues. Trimming cost V 0 bases and J 7 bases, with 13 bases left between them. The sequenced part of the CDR3 DNA is TGTGCCAGCAGTTACTCGGGGGCTTATCGGAATGAG. Residues: CASSYSGAYRNE. The CDR3 reads in full as CASSYSGAYRNEQFF.

In its sample, this clone was seen many times. The read falls 3 residues short of the CDR3 end, and the missing part is taken from the germline J gene. The chain employs TRBV6-2 or TRBV6-3 and TRBJ2-1, with D possibly matching TRBD1 (7 bases). CDR3 length: 15 residues. The V gene's germline CDR1 is MNHEY and CDR2 SVGEGT. V lost 5 bases and J 2 bases, leaving 13 bases between the germline ends. CDR3 bases read: TGTGCCAGCAGTCCGGCGGGACAGACCTACAATGAG. Protein sequence: CASSPAGQTYNE. The complete CDR3 sequence is CASSPAGQTYNEQFF.

This clone was found many times. Read coverage stops 3 residues before the CDR3 terminus; the germline J gene supplies the remainder. V gene TRBV2 combines with J gene TRBJ2-1; D is possibly TRBD2 (6 bases). The germline V and J ends were trimmed by 9 bases and 4 bases, with 7 bases remaining between them. This CDR3 comprises 11 residues. Germline V gene sequence: CDR1 SNHLY, CDR2 FYNNEI. The CDR3 DNA, read in part, is TGTGCCAGTCGGGGGTACAATGAG. This gives the protein CASRGYNE. The complete CDR3 protein is CASRGYNEQFF. Full variable domain (rest looked up from reference TRBV2 and TRBJ2-1): EPEVTQTPSHQVTQMGQEVILRCVPISNHLYFYWYRQILGQKVEFLVSFYNNEISEKSEIFDDQFSVERPDGSNFTLKIRSTKLEDSAMYFCASRGYNEQFFGPGTRLTVL.

About this clone: Sequence at one end of the junction differs from germline and may be a read error. The CDR3 end falls 3 residues outside the read, so it is completed with the germline J gene. The chain combines TRBV5-1 with TRBJ1-1; D remains ambiguous. This CDR3 has 10 residues. CDR1 and CDR2 (germline): SGHRS, YFSETQ. Partial CDR3 DNA: TGTGCCAGCAGTTTCCGTGAA. Its protein product is CASSFRE. The entire CDR3 protein is CASSFREAFF.

The table lists this clone with many counts. The read is 3 residues too short to cover the CDR3 end, so that end is filled in from the germline J gene. V gene TRBV7-3 combines with J gene TRBJ2-2; a weak D match, TRBD2 (6 bases). The CDR3 runs to 15 residues. The germline CDR1 and CDR2 sequences are SGHTA and FQGTGA. V lost 2 bases and J lost 1, with 8 bases in between. The part of the CDR3 DNA that was read is TGTGCCAGCAGCTTAGGTAGCGGGAACACCGGGGAG. It specifies CASSLGSGNTGE. The entire CDR3 protein is CASSLGSGNTGELFF.

About this clone itself: The read falls 3 residues short of the CDR3 end, and the missing part is taken from the germline J gene. The chain uses TRBV2 and TRBJ2-5; no firm D call. CDR1 and CDR2 (germline): SNHLY, FYNNEI. The CDR3 extends over 13 amino acids. Trimming left V 3 bases short and J 5 bases short, with 10 bases between. The covered CDR3 bases are TGTGCCAGCAGTGATCGGCCCGGGGAGACC. Protein sequence: CASSDRPGET. The full CDR3 protein is CASSDRPGETQYF.

This clone was seen at least ten times. The read stops 3 residues short of the end of the CDR3; the missing end is completed from the germline J gene. The rearrangement joins TRBV2 to TRBJ2-1; TRBD2 matches 9 bases. Germline-derived CDR1 and CDR2 are SNHLY and FYNNEI. V shed 5 bases and J 8 bases; nucleotides not matched to a gene: 7. The CDR3 sequence is 14 residues long. The CDR3 spells CASSKGLAGHEQFF. The CDR3 bases that were read are TGTGCCAGCAGTAAAGGGCTAGCGGGACATGAG. Looking up the rest from reference TRBV2 and TRBJ2-1 gives the full variable domain: EPEVTQTPSHQVTQMGQEVILRCVPISNHLYFYWYRQILGQKVEFLVSFYNNEISEKSEIFDDQFSVERPDGSNFTLKIRSTKLEDSAMYFCASSKGLAGHEQFFGPGTRLTVL.

This clone was counted ten times or more. Read sequence stops 3 residues before the CDR3 end, and the germline J gene provides the missing end. J is TRBJ2-2 and V is TRBV2, with 9 bases that match TRBD1. The length of the CDR3 is 13 residues. V shed 4 bases, J shed 6 bases, and the junction held 0 bases outside the gene matches. CDR1 is SNHLY, CDR2 FYNNEI, per germline. The sequenced part of the CDR3 DNA is TGTGCCAGCAGTGGACAGGGGGCCGGGGAG. Translated: CASSGQGAGE. The full CDR3 protein reads CASSGQGAGELFF.

As to this clone: A much bigger clone sits one base away, suggesting this may be a read error. The CDR3 extends 3 residues past the end of the read, so its final part is completed from the germline J gene. The chain couples TRBV2 to TRBJ2-5, with D maybe TRBD2 (6 bases). Germline CDR1 is SNHLY and CDR2 is FYNNEI. CDR3 length equals 15 residues. CDR3 DNA (partial): TGTGCCAGCAGCCTGGGACTTCCCCTGAGAGATACC. It encodes CASSLGLPLRDT. The full CDR3 is CASSLGLPLRDTQYF.

Of note for this clone: The CDR3 extends 3 residues past the end of the read, so its final part is completed from the germline J gene. This chain joins TRBV11-2 and TRBJ2-5; TRBD1 agrees at 7 bases. This CDR3 is 13 amino acids long. The V and J ends lost 3 bases and 4 bases, in that order; junction bases with no gene match: 2. Germline V CDR1 and CDR2: SGHAT, FQNNGV. The CDR3 bases that were read are TGTGCCAGCAGCTTGCACAGGGGAGAGACC. This translates into CASSLHRGET. The full CDR3 protein is CASSLHRGETQYF.

This clone was observed many times. The sequenced fragment ends 3 residues before the CDR3 boundary, so the rest is inferred from the germline J gene. The chain combines TRBV7-2 with TRBJ1-1; D is unresolved. In germline, CDR1 is SGHTA, CDR2 FQGNSA. V lost 5 bases to trimming and J lost 5 bases, with 9 bases between them. The CDR3 has 12 amino acids. The CDR3 sequence: CASSTRTTEAFF. CDR3 DNA (partial): TGTGCCAGCAGCACAAGGACTACTGAA.

This clone occurred many times. The CDR3 loop reads CSARRGLRGGAYDLSDTQYF. Incomplete CDR3 DNA: TGCAGTGCTAGACGAGGACTACGCGGGGGGGCGTACGATTTATCAGATACG. The chain carries TRBV20-1 and TRBJ2-3, with 9 nucleotides matching TRBD2. The CDR3 extends 3 residues past the end of the read, so its final part is completed from the germline J gene. The germline V gene encodes CDR1 DFQATT and CDR2 SNEGSKA (reference sequence). The CDR3 is 20 residues long. The ends lost 2 bases at V and 4 bases at J; junction bases unmatched: 22.

The table lists this clone with many counts. The read ends 3 residues shy of where the CDR3 ends; the end is completed using the germline J gene. The rearrangement joins TRBV10-1 to TRBJ2-1, with D possibly matching TRBD2 (6 bases). The CDR3 length is 14 residues. Trimming shortened V by 10 bases and J by 0 bases, and 13 bases separated the two germline ends. From germline, CDR1 is WNHNN and CDR2 SYGVQD (reference sequence). CDR3: CATSAGSSYNEQFF. The DNA read from the CDR3 is TGCGCCACCTCAGCGGGTAGCTCCTACAATGAG.

This clone was seen ten or more times. The missing CDR3 end, 3 residues past where the read stops, is filled in from the germline J gene. The chain carries TRBV5-1 and TRBJ2-6, with D possibly being TRBD1 or TRBD2 (7 bases each). Germline assignment: CDR1 SGHRS and CDR2 YFSETQ. Trimming took 6 bases from V and 2 from J, leaving 15 bases between them. CDR3 length: 16 amino acids. Partial CDR3 DNA: TGCGCCAGCAATAGGGGAGGGGGCGCTGGGGCCAACGTC. Its translation is CASNRGGGAGANV. The entire CDR3 reads CASNRGGGAGANVLTF.

This clone was recorded at least ten times. The read stops 3 residues short of the end of the CDR3; the missing end is completed from the germline J gene. The chain links TRBV5-1 to TRBJ2-3, with 7 bases that match TRBD1. Trimming at V came to 4 bases and at J to 2 bases, leaving 4 bases not matched to a gene. The CDR3 contains 14 residues. Germline values: CDR1 SGHRS, CDR2 YFSETQ. CDR3 loop: CASSRDSFTDTQYF. The covered CDR3 bases are TGCGCCAGCAGCCGGGACAGTTTCACAGATACG.

The sample holds many counts of this clone. Coverage ceases 3 residues before the CDR3 finishes, and the germline J gene fills in the end. This chain joins TRBV20-1 and TRBJ2-5; 8 nucleotides agree with TRBD2. Germline trimming cut 6 bases from V and 0 bases from J; bases unmatched to any gene: 6. CDR3 size: 14 residues. Germline assignment: CDR1 DFQATT and CDR2 SNEGSKA (reference sequence). The chain's CDR3 is CSAKTSAYQETQYF. The DNA read from the CDR3 is TGCAGTGCGAAGACTAGCGCCTACCAAGAGACC.

This clone has ten or more counts. The CDR3 extends 3 residues past the end of the read, so its final part is completed from the germline J gene. The chain employs TRBV30 and TRBJ2-7, with 7 nucleotides matching TRBD1. The CDR3 contains 14 residues. The germline V gene has CDR1 GTSNPN and CDR2 SVGIG (reference sequence). Germline trimming cut 0 bases from V and 5 bases from J; bases unmatched to any gene: 7. The sequenced CDR3 bases are TGTGCCTGGAGTGTACAGGGGCAGACCGACGAG. Encoded protein: CAWSVQGQTDE. The whole CDR3 region reads CAWSVQGQTDEQYF. Variable domain in full (rest from reference TRBV30 and TRBJ2-7): SQTIHQWPATLVQPVGSPLSLECTVEGTSNPNLYWYRQAAGRGLQLLFYSVGIGQISSEVPQNLSASRPQDRQFILSSKKLLLSDSGFYLCAWSVQGQTDEQYFGPGTRLTVT.